These 16 T cell receptor beta chains originate from one sample sequenced in a study of neurological immune-mediated disorders. Via MiXCR, TCRdb re-called the 5' RACE reads, giving one row per CDR3 protein. The sample includes 50,000 or so distinct CDR3 sequences, about 3% of them seen just once. The sequenced sample was PBMCs. All receptors derive from a man aged 35 to 55 with multiple sclerosis.

This clonotype was seen ten or more times. J is TRBJ2-7 and V is TRBV20-1; perhaps TRBD2 as D (6 bases). The V gene's germline CDR1 is DFQATT and CDR2 SNEGSKA (reference sequence). The CDR3 length is 12 residues. Between the trimmed V and J ends, which lost 3 bases and 6 bases, there was a span of 12 bases. The CDR3 loop is CSASELAGEQYF. Written as DNA, the CDR3 is TGCAGTGCTAGCGAACTAGCTGGCGAGCAGTACTTC.

The chain uses TRBV20-1 and TRBJ1-4, with D unresolved. CDR1 and CDR2 from the germline V gene are DFQATT and SNEGSKA (reference sequence). Trimming took 0 bases from V and 4 from J, leaving 12 bases between them. The CDR3 sequence is 15 residues long. CDR3 loop: CSARDPRRFNEKLFF. The CDR3 DNA reads TGCAGTGCTAGAGATCCTCGAAGGTTTAATGAAAAACTGTTTTTT.

This clonotype was detected many times. The J gene is TRBJ1-1, the V gene TRBV27; 7 nucleotides agree with TRBD1. Germline V gene data show CDR1 as MNHEY and CDR2 as SMNVEV (reference sequence). The CDR3 runs 13 residues. The trim removed 5 bases at V and 3 bases at J, leaving 3 bases unmatched. The CDR3, as DNA: TGTGCCAGCAGTACCACAGGGGACACTGAAGCTTTCTTT. Its translation is CASSTTGDTEAFF.

This clonotype showed up many times. The V and J genes are TRBV12-3 or TRBV12-4 and TRBJ2-3, with TRBD2 identical over 12 bases. The CDR3 totals 15 residues. V trimming: 5 bases; J trimming: 5 bases; junction bases outside the gene matches: 5. CDR3: CASSPSGGAEDTQYF. The DNA of the CDR3 is TGTGCCAGCAGTCCTAGCGGGGGGGCCGAAGATACGCAGTATTTT.

The chain employs TRBV20-1 and TRBJ1-1; D call uncertain. Trimming cost V 4 bases and J 8 bases, with 11 bases left between them. Germline V CDR1 and CDR2: DFQATT, SNEGSKA (reference sequence). The CDR3 loop spans 11 amino acids. The CDR3 region is CSAKKGGEAFF. CDR3 sequence (DNA): TGCAGTGCTAAAAAGGGAGGCGAAGCTTTCTTT.

The sample holds many counts of this clonotype. V is TRBV20-1 and J is TRBJ2-7; 8 positions agree with TRBD1. The CDR3 is 14 residues long. Per germline, CDR1 DFQATT and CDR2 SNEGSKA (reference sequence). Trimming took 2 bases from V and 1 from J; bases not matched to a gene: 4. The CDR3 coding sequence is TGCAGTGCTAGATACGACAGGGGTTCCTACGAGCAGTACTTC. Residues: CSARYDRGSYEQYF.

Ten or more counts support this clonotype. This rearrangement joins TRBV5-1 to TRBJ1-1; the match to TRBD1 covers 8 bases. CDR1 SGHRS and CDR2 YFSETQ come from the germline V gene. The junction had 6 bases not matched to a gene; V was cut back by 5 bases and J by 3 bases. The CDR3 has 14 residues. In DNA form, the CDR3 reads TGCGCCAGCAGTTCGTCGACAGGGGACACTGAAGCTTTCTTT. Translated: CASSSSTGDTEAFF.

This clonotype was observed at least ten times. Germline is not matched at one junction end, which may reflect a read error. The V and J genes are TRBV3-1 and TRBJ1-6; a weak D match, TRBD1 (6 bases). From germline, CDR1 is LGHDT and CDR2 YNNKEL (reference sequence). There are 15 residues in the CDR3. The CDR3 sequence is CASRGIGGAGSPLNF. CDR3 bases: TGTGCCAGCAGGGGAATCGGGGGGGCTGGGTCACCCCTCAACTTT.

This clonotype was recorded many times. This chain uses TRBV5-1 with TRBJ2-3, with a tentative D call TRBD1 (6 bases). The CDR3 runs 15 residues. The ends were cut back, 6 bases at V and 2 bases at J, with 16 bases in the middle. From germline, CDR1 is SGHRS and CDR2 YFSETQ. The CDR3 DNA is TGCGCCAGCACCACCCTGGCAGGGGCCACAGATACGCAGTATTTT. Its protein is CASTTLAGATDTQYF.

Ten or more counts support this clonotype. The V call is TRBV7-9, the J call TRBJ2-5; 11 bases fit TRBD2. The germline gives CDR1 SEHNR, CDR2 FQNEAQ (reference sequence). V shed 1 base and J 3 bases; nucleotides not matched to a gene: 1. CDR3 length: 15 amino acids. CDR3 residues: CASSLGGLAEETQYF. CDR3 nucleotides: TGTGCCAGCAGCTTAGGGGGACTAGCGGAAGAGACCCAGTACTTC.

The table lists this clonotype with many counts. This chain links TRBV20-1 with TRBJ2-7; the D gene could be TRBD1 or TRBD2 (6 bases each). V dropped 0 bases and J dropped 6 bases, with 15 bases sitting between them. CDR3 length: 14 amino acids. Germline CDR1 is DFQATT and CDR2 is SNEGSKA (reference sequence). CDR3 coding DNA: TGCAGTGCTAGAGACGGGGGCCTCCCCGGCGAGCAGTACTTC. It translates to CSARDGGLPGEQYF.

This clonotype was observed at least ten times. A clone one base away is much larger, so this may be a read error. The CDR3 ends on some other residue instead of the conserved phenylalanine or tryptophan, so this is likely a read error. V and J are TRBV20-1 and TRBJ2-4; either TRBD1 or TRBD2 may fit D (5 bases each). Germline loops: CDR1 DFQATT, CDR2 SNEGSKA (reference sequence). The CDR3 runs 14 residues. V was trimmed by 4 bases and J by 0 bases, leaving 10 bases between them. In DNA, the CDR3 is TGCAGTGCTATCGCCGGGACAGCCAAAAACATTCAGTACTGC. Protein sequence: CSAIAGTAKNIQYC.

With respect to this clonotype: Its ends do not fully match the called genes, so a read error is possible. The V call is TRBV3-1, the J call TRBJ2-5, with 9 bases matching TRBD2. This CDR3 comprises 16 residues. Germline CDR1 LGHDT, CDR2 YNNKEL (reference sequence). The CDR3 sequence: CASSQETGLATETQYF. The CDR3, as DNA: TGTGCCAGCAGCCAAGAAACGGGACTAGCTACCGAGACTCAGTACTTC.

This clonotype was picked up many times. The J gene is TRBJ2-1, the V gene TRBV7-2; the match to TRBD2 covers 10 bases. The CDR3 is 16 residues long. V shed 5 bases, J shed 8 bases, and the junction held 12 bases outside the gene matches. Germline V gene sequence: CDR1 SGHTA, CDR2 FQGNSA. CDR3 sequence: CASSPQPGLATHEQFF. In DNA, the CDR3 is TGTGCCAGCAGCCCTCAGCCGGGACTAGCGACCCATGAGCAGTTCTTC.

This clonotype rates as medium-sized. The V gene is TRBV20-1, the J gene TRBJ2-4; D gene uncertain. Trimming left V 2 bases short and J 6 bases short, with 11 bases between. The CDR3 contains 13 residues. Germline V gene data show CDR1 as DFQATT and CDR2 as SNEGSKA (reference sequence). For the CDR3, the DNA is TGCAGTGCTAGATCAGGCGTAGGAAACATTCAGTACTTC. It codes for CSARSGVGNIQYF.

This clonotype was picked up many times. V usage is TRBV15 and J usage is TRBJ1-1; possible D gene TRBD1, 5 bases. CDR1 is LNHNV and CDR2 is YYDKDF in the germline V gene (reference sequence). The CDR3 totals 13 residues. With 5 bases removed from V and 4 bases from J, the gap between germline ends came to 11 bases. The CDR3 nucleotides are TGTGCCACCAGCGGCCGGGGCACCACTGAAGCTTTCTTT. Protein: CATSGRGTTEAFF.